A selection of T cell receptor beta chains follows, all from one sample in a study of cytomegalovirus exposure and HLA in healthy donors. Profiled with immunoSEQ multiplex PCR; TCRdb holds only in-frame clones, not every one. The data hold about 61,000 clones, with approximately 88% observed a single time. Material: PBMCs. These receptors came from a man aged 25-40 years in good health and CMV-seropositive. Both conserved end residues are part of each CDR3. The D gene is left open where the match is weak.

TRBJ1-5 | TRBV25-1 | NA | CASSEGWADSNQPQHF | TGTGCCAGCAGTGAAGGGTGGGCAGATAGCAATCAGCCCCAGCATTTT
TRBJ2-7 | TRBV9 | TRBD1 | CASSPRTGAYEQYF | TGTGCCAGCAGCCCCCGTACAGGGGCCTACGAGCAGTACTTC
TRBJ1-1 | TRBV2 | NA | CASNQACEAFF | TGTGCCAGCAATCAGGCTTGTGAAGCTTTCTTT
TRBJ1-1 | TRBV5-4 | TRBD1 | CASSLTGDTEAFF | TGTGCCAGCAGCTTGACAGGGGACACTGAAGCTTTCTTT
TRBJ2-1 | TRBV10-1 | TRBD2 | CAGSESYSGRPPYNEQFF | TGCGCCGGCAGTGAGTCTTATAGCGGGAGGCCCCCCTACAATGAGCAGTTCTTC
TRBJ2-3 | TRBV7-9 | NA | CSSSLAPGSTDTQYF | TGTTCCAGCAGCTTAGCTCCCGGTAGCACAGATACGCAGTATTTT
TRBJ2-2 | TRBV18 | NA | CASSPYRENTGELFF | TGTGCCAGCTCACCGTACAGGGAGAACACCGGGGAGCTGTTTTTT
TRBJ1-2 | TRBV10-3 | TRBD1 | CAISEAGTGEVGYTF | TGTGCCATCAGTGAGGCCGGGACAGGGGAAGTCGGCTACACCTTC
TRBJ1-5 | TRBV19 | TRBD1 | CASSQDRGKNQPQHF | TGTGCCAGTTCTCAGGACAGGGGGAAAAATCAGCCCCAGCATTTT
TRBJ1-4 | TRBV6-1 | NA | CASRAGGNEKLFF | TGTGCCAGCAGGGCAGGTGGGAATGAAAAACTGTTTTTT
TRBJ2-7 | TRBV9 | TRBD2 | CASSPGLAGVGYEQYF | TGTGCCAGCAGTCCAGGACTAGCGGGAGTCGGGTACGAGCAGTACTTC
TRBJ1-2 | TRBV5-8 | NA | CASSLDRAGGYTF | TGTGCCAGCAGCTTGGACAGGGCTGGTGGCTACACCTTC
TRBJ2-4 | TRBV5-1 | NA | CASSGSVSVKNIQYF | TGCGCCAGCAGCGGTAGCGTTTCGGTCAAAAACATTCAGTACTTC
TRBJ2-1 | TRBV15 | NA | CATMAQLASNNEQFF | TGTGCCACCATGGCGCAACTAGCATCCAACAATGAGCAGTTCTTC
TRBJ2-7 | TRBV7-6 | TRBD2 | CASSVQTGLAGSYEQYF | TGTGCCAGCAGCGTCCAAACCGGACTAGCGGGGAGCTACGAGCAGTACTTC
TRBJ2-1 | TRBV7-9 | NA | CASSVDNEQFF | TGTGCCAGCAGCGTCGACAATGAGCAGTTCTTC
TRBJ2-1 | TRBV28 | NA | CASSQGWDEQFF | TGTGCCAGCAGTCAGGGGTGGGATGAGCAGTTCTTC
TRBJ1-5 | TRBV5-6 | NA | CASSLGRGRQPQHF | TGTGCCAGCAGCTTGGGGCGGGGCAGACAGCCCCAGCATTTT
TRBJ2-5 | TRBV10-3 | NA | CAAASRQETQYF | TGTGCCGCTGCGAGTAGACAAGAGACCCAGTACTTC
TRBJ2-3 | TRBV28 | NA | CASSLRAGRTDTQYF | TGTGCCAGCAGTTTAAGGGCAGGGAGGACAGATACGCAGTATTTT
TRBJ2-7 | TRBV27 | NA | CASSFGGISSYEQYF | TGTGCCAGCAGTTTTGGAGGTATAAGCTCCTACGAGCAGTACTTC
TRBJ1-2 | TRBV19 | TRBD1 | CASSRDREGYTF | TGTGCCAGTAGTAGGGACAGGGAGGGCTACACCTTC
TRBJ1-2 | TRBV5-1 | NA | CASSIGGGARNYGYTF | TGCGCCAGCAGCATTGGCGGGGGGGCGCGGAACTATGGCTACACCTTC
TRBJ1-1 | TRBV11-3 | NA | CASSLNRDTEAFF | TGTGCCAGCAGCTTAAACAGGGACACTGAAGCTTTCTTT
TRBJ2-2 | TRBV7-3 | NA | CASSLNMRSGELFF | TGTGCCAGCAGCTTAAATATGAGGTCCGGGGAGCTGTTTTTT